What follows are 8 T cell receptor beta chains derived from one specimen sequenced in a study of chemoradiotherapy in HPV16-positive cancers. Some clones are missing from TCRdb's copy, which holds only in-frame ones; the method was immunoSEQ multiplex PCR. This sample carries some 13,000 clones, about 88% of them seen once, and the ten largest clones take over 5%. Material: blood, obtained from a patient who underwent chemoradiotherapy. The source of these receptors is a human donor with HPV-associated anogenital cancer.

This clone was observed a single time. The rearrangement uses TRBV5-1 and TRBJ2-5; maybe TRBD1 (5 bases). Trimming took off 2 bases at V and 3 bases at J, with 11 bases between the two ends. The CDR3 runs 14 residues. CDR1 and CDR2 (germline): SGHRS, YFSETQ. The CDR3: CASSLYLREETQYF. DNA of the CDR3: TGCGCCAGCAGCTTATACCTCAGGGAAGAGACCCAGTACTTC.

The chain uses TRBV5-6 and TRBJ1-1; 9 bases agree with TRBD1. After removal of 2 bases from V and 4 bases from J, the junction contained 3 bases not matched to a gene. Germline CDR1 SGHDT, CDR2 YYEEEE. The CDR3 loop spans 14 amino acids. The CDR3 protein is CASSLGTGFTEAFF. CDR3 DNA sequence: TGTGCCAGCAGCTTAGGGACAGGGTTCACTGAAGCTTTCTTT.

The rearrangement joins TRBV19 to TRBJ1-1; 7 positions match TRBD1. The CDR3 has 15 amino acids. With 2 bases clipped from V and 5 bases from J, the junction kept 8 bases outside the gene matches. Germline V gene data show CDR1 as LNHDA and CDR2 as SQIVND (reference sequence). CDR3 protein: CASSISNRGGTEAFF. CDR3 in DNA: TGTGCCAGTAGTATAAGTAACAGGGGAGGTACTGAAGCTTTCTTT.

In its sample, this clone was seen a few times. The V and J genes are TRBV27 and TRBJ2-3, with 7 positions matching TRBD2. The CDR3 spans 16 residues. Trimming removed 3 bases from V and 0 bases from J; junction bases left unmatched: 6. Germline CDR1 reads MNHEY; CDR2 reads SMNVEV (reference sequence). The DNA for the CDR3 is TGTGCCAGCAGTTTTAAGTGGGGGGGAAGCACAGATACGCAGTATTTT. Its translation is CASSFKWGGSTDTQYF.

DNA for the CDR3: TGTGCCAGCAGCTTAAGCGGGGGGGCTTTCGAGCAGTACTTC. Its protein product is CASSLSGGAFEQYF. The V call is TRBV7-2, the J call TRBJ2-7; 10 bases fit TRBD2. The CDR3 loop spans 14 amino acids. Trimming took 2 bases from V and 6 from J; bases not matched to a gene: 4. The germline gives CDR1 SGHTA, CDR2 FQGNSA.

The genes are TRBV19 and TRBJ2-5, with 7 bases aligning to TRBD2. Germline-derived CDR1 and CDR2 are LNHDA and SQIVND (reference sequence). The CDR3 extends over 14 amino acids. V was clipped by 4 bases and J by 3 bases; unmatched bases: 5. The CDR3 nucleotides are TGTGCCAGTAGTAGGGTCAGCGGGGAAGAGACCCAGTACTTC. Translating gives CASSRVSGEETQYF.

The chain has TRBV4-1 and TRBJ1-6, with TRBD1 as a possible D gene (5 bases). V was trimmed by 3 bases and J by 8 bases, leaving 14 bases between them. The germline CDR1 and CDR2 sequences are MGHRA and YSYEKL. The CDR3 totals 15 residues. The CDR3 sequence is CASSQVGRVDSPLHF. The CDR3 bases are TGCGCCAGCAGCCAGGTCGGCAGGGTCGATTCACCCCTCCACTTT.

The chain joins TRBV7-2 to TRBJ1-6; D is ambiguous. V lost 5 bases and J lost 0, with 8 bases in between. This CDR3 region has 15 residues. The germline CDR1 and CDR2 sequences are SGHTA and FQGNSA. As DNA, the CDR3 is TGTGCCAGCAGCATACAGAGCTCCTATAATTCACCCCTCCACTTT. Encoded protein: CASSIQSSYNSPLHF.